Here is one T cell receptor (beta chain) with its context. Its antigen is not identified. Lysates of CMV-infected fibroblasts at 9.5 to 10 ug/mL stimulated these cells. CD40L-negative CD69-negative CD45RO-high memory CD4+ T cells were sorted as populations depleted of antigen-responding cells. Donors had undetectable plasma HIV-1 RNA, under 50 copies/mL, for 4+ years. The data belong to a study of persistence of HIV-infected CD4 T cells. Whole-study context: Suppressive ART had lasted a median of about 8 years.

Study outcomes and limitations: CMV- and Gag-responding cells had lower TCRbeta richness than CD3/CD28-responding cells. Degenerate expanded CDR3beta sequences were enriched among CMV- and Gag-responding cells.

CDR1 and CDR2 (germline): SGHRS, YFSETQ. V lost 5 bases and J 1 base, leaving 12 bases between the germline ends. The CDR3 is 14 residues long. This was the immunoSEQ version 4 assay in survey mode. The method was immunoSEQ multiplex PCR; TCRdb's version includes in-frame clones alone and lacks a portion of them. Here the sample spans approximately 31,000 clones, about four fifths being singletons. The sequences come from CD4+ T cells sorted from PBMCs after roughly 19-hour stimulation, collected from a patient who received antiretroviral therapy. V gene TRBV5-1 combines with J gene TRBJ1-1; D is ambiguous. The TCR comes from an adult woman with HIV who was CMV-seropositive. The CDR3: CASSWSTENTEAFF. The CDR3 coding sequence is TGCGCCAGCAGTTGGTCAACAGAGAACACTGAAGCTTTCTTT.